The 10 T cell receptor beta chains listed next were all sequenced from one sample in a study of shared clonotypes between healthy human individuals. Naive-designated CD8 cells lacked CD45RO, were positively enriched for CCR7, and omitted terminally differentiated effector memory CD45RA+ cells. The table came from immunoSEQ multiplex PCR; TCRdb's copy has only in-frame clones and leaves some out. The sample has approximately 2,000,000 clones, roughly 95% seen once; the top ten hold more than 1.5%. Sequencing was performed on naive CD8+ T cells from PBMCs. The receptors were gathered from a man between 18 and 35 years old in good health. Some clones in this sample may be carry-over from other donors' samples.

This chain joins TRBV4-1 and TRBJ1-6; D gene unclear. V lost 0 bases and J 0 bases, leaving 12 bases between the germline ends. CDR3 length: 18 residues. Germline CDR1 and CDR2: MGHRA and YSYEKL. In DNA form, the CDR3 reads TGCGCCAGCAGCCAAGAAAGTGTACTGAGCTCCTATAATTCACCCCTCCACTTT. Translating gives CASSQESVLSSYNSPLHF.

This sequence joins TRBV9 and TRBJ2-1; no firm D call. From germline, CDR1 is SGDLS and CDR2 YYNGEE. The CDR3 spans 13 residues. With 0 bases removed from V and 9 bases from J, the gap between germline ends came to 10 bases. In DNA form, the CDR3 reads TGTGCCAGCAGCGTAGGTAGTAGTAGTGAGCAGTTCTTC. Translation gives CASSVGSSSEQFF.

This clone was recorded once. The rearrangement uses TRBV28 and TRBJ2-3; maybe TRBD2 (6 bases). The V gene lost 4 bases and the J gene lost 2 bases, with 13 bases spanning the gap. This CDR3 is built from 15 residues. Germline V CDR1 and CDR2: MDHEN, SYDVKM. Written as DNA, the CDR3 is TGTGCCAGCAGTTCCCAATCGGACTACACAGATACGCAGTATTTT. Amino acid sequence: CASSSQSDYTDTQYF.

This rearrangement joins TRBV27 to TRBJ1-4, with 8 positions matching TRBD1. J gave up 7 bases and V 3 bases, and 7 bases lay outside the gene matches. This CDR3 has 15 amino acids. In germline, CDR1 is MNHEY, CDR2 SMNVEV (reference sequence). CDR3 bases: TGTGCCAGCAGTTTTACGGGACAGGCCCCTGAAAAACTGTTTTTT. Its translation: CASSFTGQAPEKLFF. Drawing the rest from reference TRBV27 and TRBJ1-4, the complete variable domain is EAQVTQNPRYLITVTGKKLTVTCSQNMNHEYMSWYRQDPGLGLRQIYYSMNVEVTDKGDVPEGYKVSRKEKRNFPLILESPSPNQTSLYFCASSFTGQAPEKLFFGSGTQLSVL.

This chain links TRBV6-5 with TRBJ1-4; perhaps TRBD1 as D (6 bases). V was trimmed by 0 bases and J by 7 bases, leaving 12 bases between them. The CDR3 sequence is 15 residues long. Germline CDR1 reads MNHEY; CDR2 reads SVGAGI. CDR3 DNA: TGTGCCAGCAGTTACTCTACACTGGGGGCTGAAAAACTGTTTTTT. This gives the protein CASSYSTLGAEKLFF.

The V gene is TRBV13, the J gene TRBJ2-7; 7 nucleotides match TRBD2. V was clipped by 0 bases and J by 3 bases; unmatched bases: 5. CDR3 length: 15 residues. The germline V gene encodes CDR1 PRHDT and CDR2 FYEKMQ (reference sequence). The CDR3 here is CASSLGLADNYEQYF. The CDR3 DNA follows: TGTGCCAGCAGCTTAGGCCTAGCGGATAACTACGAGCAGTACTTC.

The CDR3 region has the DNA TGTGCCAGTACCTCGAGCTCCTACAATGAGCAGTTCTTC. Translation gives CASTSSSYNEQFF. This chain connects TRBV19 to TRBJ2-1; unclear D gene. The length of the CDR3 is 13 residues. V lost 7 bases, J lost 0 bases, and 7 bases lay in between. Germline CDR1 and CDR2: LNHDA and SQIVND (reference sequence).

The sample holds one count of this clone. The chain combines TRBV7-9 with TRBJ2-7, with D unclear. This CDR3 has 11 amino acids. Trimming cost V 5 bases and J 7 bases, with 9 bases left between them. In germline, CDR1 is SEHNR, CDR2 FQNEAQ (reference sequence). As DNA, the CDR3 is TGTGCCAGCAGCATTTCGGGTGAGCAGTACTTC. It specifies CASSISGEQYF.

This chain joins TRBV27 and TRBJ1-1; D ambiguous. The CDR3 is made up of 16 amino acids. V gave up 4 bases and J gave up 0 bases, with 15 bases separating them. Per the germline V gene, CDR1 is MNHEY and CDR2 is SMNVEV (reference sequence). The CDR3 protein is CASSSSGILMNTEAFF. CDR3 nucleotides: TGTGCCAGCAGTTCGAGCGGCATACTCATGAACACTGAAGCTTTCTTT.

V gene TRBV10-2 combines with J gene TRBJ2-7, with 12 nucleotides matching TRBD1. CDR1 and CDR2 (germline): WSHSY, SAAADI. CDR3 size: 16 residues. The trim removed 0 bases at V and 5 bases at J, leaving 5 bases unmatched. CDR3 amino acids: CASSESGGQGANEQYF. DNA of the CDR3: TGCGCCAGCAGTGAGTCGGGGGGACAGGGGGCGAACGAGCAGTACTTC.